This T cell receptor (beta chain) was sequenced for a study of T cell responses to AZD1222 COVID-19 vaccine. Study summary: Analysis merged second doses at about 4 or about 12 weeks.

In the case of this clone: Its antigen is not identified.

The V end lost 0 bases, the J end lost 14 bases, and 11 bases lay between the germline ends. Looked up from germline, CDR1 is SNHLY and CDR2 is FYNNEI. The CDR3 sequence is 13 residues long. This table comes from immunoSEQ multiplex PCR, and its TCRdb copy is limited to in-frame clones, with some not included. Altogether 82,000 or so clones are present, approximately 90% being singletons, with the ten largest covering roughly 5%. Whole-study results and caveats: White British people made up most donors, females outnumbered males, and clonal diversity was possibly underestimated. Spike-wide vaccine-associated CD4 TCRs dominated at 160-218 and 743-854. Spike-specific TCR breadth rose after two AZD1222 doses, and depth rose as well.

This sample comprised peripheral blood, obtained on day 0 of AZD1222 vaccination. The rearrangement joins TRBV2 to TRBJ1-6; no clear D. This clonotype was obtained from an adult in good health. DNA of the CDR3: TGTGCCAGCAGTGAAGCAGTAAGAGCGACCCTCCACTTT. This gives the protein CASSEAVRATLHF.